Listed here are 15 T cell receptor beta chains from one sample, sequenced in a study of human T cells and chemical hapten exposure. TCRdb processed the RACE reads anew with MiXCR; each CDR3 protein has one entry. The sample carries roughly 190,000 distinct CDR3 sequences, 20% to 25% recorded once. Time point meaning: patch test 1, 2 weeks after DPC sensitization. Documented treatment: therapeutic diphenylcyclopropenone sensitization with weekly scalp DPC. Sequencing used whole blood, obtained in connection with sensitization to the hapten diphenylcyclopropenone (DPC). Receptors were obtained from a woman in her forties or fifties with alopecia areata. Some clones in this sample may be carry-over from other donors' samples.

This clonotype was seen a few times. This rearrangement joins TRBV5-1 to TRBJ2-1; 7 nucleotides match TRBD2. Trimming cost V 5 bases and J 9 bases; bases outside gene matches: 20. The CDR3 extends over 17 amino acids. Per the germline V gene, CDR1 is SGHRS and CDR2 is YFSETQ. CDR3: CASSQLSGTTLSSEQFF. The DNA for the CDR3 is TGCGCCAGCAGTCAACTTTCCGGGACTACTTTAAGTAGTGAGCAGTTCTTC.

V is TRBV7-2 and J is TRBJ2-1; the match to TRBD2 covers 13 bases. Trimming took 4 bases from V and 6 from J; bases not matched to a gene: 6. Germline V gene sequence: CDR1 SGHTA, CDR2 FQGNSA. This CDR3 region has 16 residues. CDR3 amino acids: CASSSEGLAGINEQFF. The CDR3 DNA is TGTGCCAGCAGCTCGGAGGGACTAGCGGGAATCAATGAGCAGTTCTTC.

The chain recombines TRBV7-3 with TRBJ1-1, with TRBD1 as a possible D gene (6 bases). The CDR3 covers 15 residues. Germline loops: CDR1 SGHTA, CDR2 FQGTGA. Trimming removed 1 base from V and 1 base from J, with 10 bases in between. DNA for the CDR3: TGTGCCAGCAGCTTAATTAGGGACACGAACACTGAAGCTTTCTTT. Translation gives CASSLIRDTNTEAFF.

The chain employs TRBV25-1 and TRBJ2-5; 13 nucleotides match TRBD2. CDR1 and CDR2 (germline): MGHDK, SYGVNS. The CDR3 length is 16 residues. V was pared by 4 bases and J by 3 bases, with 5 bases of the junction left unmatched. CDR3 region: CASSVQGLAGKETQYF. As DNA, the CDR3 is TGTGCCAGCAGTGTCCAGGGACTAGCGGGAAAAGAGACCCAGTACTTC.

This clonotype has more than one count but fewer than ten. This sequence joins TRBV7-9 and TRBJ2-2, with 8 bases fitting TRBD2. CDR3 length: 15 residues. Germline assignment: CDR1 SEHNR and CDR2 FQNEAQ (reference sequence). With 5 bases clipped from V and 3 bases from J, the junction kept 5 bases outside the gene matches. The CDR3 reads CASSRSSGYTGELFF. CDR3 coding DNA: TGTGCCAGCAGCCGCTCTAGCGGGTACACCGGGGAGCTGTTTTTT.

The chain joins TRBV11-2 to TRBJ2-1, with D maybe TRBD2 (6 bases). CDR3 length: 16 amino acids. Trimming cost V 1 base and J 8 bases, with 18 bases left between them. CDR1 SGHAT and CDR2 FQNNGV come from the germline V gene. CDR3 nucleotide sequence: TGTGCCAGCAGCTTAGGGAGGGTAGCGGTAGGCGATGAGCAGTTCTTC. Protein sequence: CASSLGRVAVGDEQFF. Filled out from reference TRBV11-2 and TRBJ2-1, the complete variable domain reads EAGVAQSPRYKIIEKRQSVAFWCNPISGHATLYWYQQILGQGPKLLIQFQNNGVVDDSQLPKDRFSAERLKGVDSTLKIQPAKLEDSAVYLCASSLGRVAVGDEQFFGPGTRLTVL.

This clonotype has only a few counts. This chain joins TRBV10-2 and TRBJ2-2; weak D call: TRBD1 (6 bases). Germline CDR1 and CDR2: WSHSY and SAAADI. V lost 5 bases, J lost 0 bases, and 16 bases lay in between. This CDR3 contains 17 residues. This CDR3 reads CASSLPPQGANTGELFF. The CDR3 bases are TGCGCCAGCAGTCTCCCCCCACAGGGCGCGAACACCGGGGAGCTGTTTTTT.

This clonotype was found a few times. The CDR3 protein is CASSKTCYGYTF. Here the CDR3 DNA reads TGTGCCAGCAGCAAAACATGCTATGGCTACACCTTC. J is TRBJ1-2 and V is TRBV21-1. TRBV21-1 is a pseudogene segment. CDR3 size: 12 residues.

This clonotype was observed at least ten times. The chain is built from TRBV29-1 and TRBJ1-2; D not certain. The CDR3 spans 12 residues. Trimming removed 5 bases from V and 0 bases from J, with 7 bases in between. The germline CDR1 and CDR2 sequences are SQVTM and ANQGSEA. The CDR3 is CSVHTANYGYTF. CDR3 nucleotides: TGCAGCGTTCACACGGCTAACTATGGCTACACCTTC.

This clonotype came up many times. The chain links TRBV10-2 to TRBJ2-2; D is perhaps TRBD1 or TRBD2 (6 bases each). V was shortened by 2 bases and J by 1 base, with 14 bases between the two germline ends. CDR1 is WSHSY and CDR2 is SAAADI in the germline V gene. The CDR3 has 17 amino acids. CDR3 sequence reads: CASSERGVLLNTGELFF. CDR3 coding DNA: TGCGCCAGCAGTGAGAGGGGGGTACTGCTGAACACCGGGGAGCTGTTTTTT.

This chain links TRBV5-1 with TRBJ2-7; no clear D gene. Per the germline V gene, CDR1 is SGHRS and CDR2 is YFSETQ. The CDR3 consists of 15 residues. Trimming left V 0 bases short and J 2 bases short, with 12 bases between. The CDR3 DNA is TGCGCCAGCAGCTTGGAGGCTATCCAAACCTACGAGCAGTACTTC. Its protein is CASSLEAIQTYEQYF.

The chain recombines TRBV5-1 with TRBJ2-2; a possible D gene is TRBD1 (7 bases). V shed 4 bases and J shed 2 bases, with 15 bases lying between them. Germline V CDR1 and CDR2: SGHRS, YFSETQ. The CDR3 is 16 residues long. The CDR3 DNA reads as TGCGCCAGCAGCCGCCAGGGGGGATTAAACACCGGGGAGCTGTTTTTT. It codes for CASSRQGGLNTGELFF.

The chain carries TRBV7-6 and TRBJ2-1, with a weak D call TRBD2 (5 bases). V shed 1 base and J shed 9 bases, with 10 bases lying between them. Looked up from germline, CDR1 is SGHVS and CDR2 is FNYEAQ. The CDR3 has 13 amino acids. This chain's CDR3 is CASSLVSSPEQFF. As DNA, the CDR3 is TGTGCCAGCAGCTTAGTGTCTAGCCCTGAGCAGTTCTTC.

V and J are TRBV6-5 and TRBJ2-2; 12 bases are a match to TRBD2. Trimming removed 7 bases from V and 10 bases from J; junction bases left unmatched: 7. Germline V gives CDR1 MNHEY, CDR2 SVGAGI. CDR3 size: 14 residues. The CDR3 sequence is CASISASGGEELFF. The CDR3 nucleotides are TGTGCCAGCATCTCGGCTAGCGGGGGGGAGGAGCTGTTTTTT.

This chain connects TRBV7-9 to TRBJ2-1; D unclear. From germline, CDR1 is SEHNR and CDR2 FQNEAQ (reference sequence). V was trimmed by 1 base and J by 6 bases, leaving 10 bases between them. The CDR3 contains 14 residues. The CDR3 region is CASSLDTRSNEQFF. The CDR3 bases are TGTGCCAGCAGCTTAGATACACGGAGCAATGAGCAGTTCTTC.